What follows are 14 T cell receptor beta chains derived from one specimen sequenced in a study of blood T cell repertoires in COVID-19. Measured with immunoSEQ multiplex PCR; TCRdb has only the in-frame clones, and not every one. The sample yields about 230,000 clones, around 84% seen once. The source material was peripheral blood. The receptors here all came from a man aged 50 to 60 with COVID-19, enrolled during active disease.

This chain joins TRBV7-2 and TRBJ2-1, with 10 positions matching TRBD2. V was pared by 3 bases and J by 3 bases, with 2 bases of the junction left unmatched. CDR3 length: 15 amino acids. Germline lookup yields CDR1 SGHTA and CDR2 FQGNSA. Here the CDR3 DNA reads TGTGCCAGCAGCTTTCGGACTAGCGGCTACAATGAGCAGTTCTTC. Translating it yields CASSFRTSGYNEQFF.

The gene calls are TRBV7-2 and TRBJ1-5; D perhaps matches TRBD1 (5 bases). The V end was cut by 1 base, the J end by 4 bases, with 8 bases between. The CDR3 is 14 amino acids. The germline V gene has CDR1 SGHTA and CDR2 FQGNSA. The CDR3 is CASSLGGGNQPQHF. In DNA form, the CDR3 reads TGTGCCAGCAGCTTAGGGGGGGGGAATCAGCCCCAGCATTTT.

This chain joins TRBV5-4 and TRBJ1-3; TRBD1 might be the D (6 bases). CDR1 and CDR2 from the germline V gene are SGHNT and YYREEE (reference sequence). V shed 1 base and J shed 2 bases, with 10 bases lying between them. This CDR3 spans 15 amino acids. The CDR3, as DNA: TGTGCCAGCAGCTTGCCGGCAGGGGCTGGAAACACCATATATTTT. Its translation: CASSLPAGAGNTIYF.

The CDR3 DNA sequence: TGTGCCAGCAGCCAAGAAGCGGGGCGGGGGACCCAGTACTTC. This gives the protein CASSQEAGRGTQYF. This sequence joins TRBV14 and TRBJ2-5; 7 bases agree with TRBD2. This CDR3 is 14 amino acids long. Germline CDR1 SGHDN, CDR2 FVKESK. The J segment lost 7 bases and the V segment lost 0 bases, leaving 5 bases of the junction unmatched.

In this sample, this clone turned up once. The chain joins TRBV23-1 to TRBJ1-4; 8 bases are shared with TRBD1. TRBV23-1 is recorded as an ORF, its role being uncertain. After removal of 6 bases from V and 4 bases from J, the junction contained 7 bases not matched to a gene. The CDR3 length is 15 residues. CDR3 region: CASRSGQGSNEKLFF. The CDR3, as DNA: TGCGCCAGCAGGAGCGGACAGGGAAGTAATGAAAAACTGTTTTTT.

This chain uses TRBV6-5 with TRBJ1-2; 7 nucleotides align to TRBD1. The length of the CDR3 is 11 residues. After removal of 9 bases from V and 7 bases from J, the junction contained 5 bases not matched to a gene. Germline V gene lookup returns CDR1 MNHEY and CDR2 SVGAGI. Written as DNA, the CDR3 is TGTGCCAGTAGTACAGGGGTTGGCTACACCTTC. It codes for CASSTGVGYTF.

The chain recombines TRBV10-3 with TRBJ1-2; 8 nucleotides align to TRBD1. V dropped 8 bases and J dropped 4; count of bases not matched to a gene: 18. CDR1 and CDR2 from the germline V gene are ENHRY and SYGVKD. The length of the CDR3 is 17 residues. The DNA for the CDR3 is TGTGCCATCGGGGGGGACAGGTTGGCAGCGAATCCCTATGGCTACACCTTC. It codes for CAIGGDRLAANPYGYTF.

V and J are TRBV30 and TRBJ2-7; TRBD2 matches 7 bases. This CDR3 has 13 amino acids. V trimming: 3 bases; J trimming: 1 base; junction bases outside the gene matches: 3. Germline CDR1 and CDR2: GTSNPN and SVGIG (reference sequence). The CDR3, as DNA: TGTGCCTGGAGCCCGGGACTATCCTACGAGCAGTACTTC. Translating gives CAWSPGLSYEQYF. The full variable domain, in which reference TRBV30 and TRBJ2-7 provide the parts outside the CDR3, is SQTIHQWPATLVQPVGSPLSLECTVEGTSNPNLYWYRQAAGRGLQLLFYSVGIGQISSEVPQNLSASRPQDRQFILSSKKLLLSDSGFYLCAWSPGLSYEQYFGPGTRLTVT.

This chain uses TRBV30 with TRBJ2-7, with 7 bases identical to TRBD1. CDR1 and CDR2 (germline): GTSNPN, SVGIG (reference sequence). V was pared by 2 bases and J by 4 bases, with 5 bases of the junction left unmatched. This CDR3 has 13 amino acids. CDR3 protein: CAWSMGQRYEQYF. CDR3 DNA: TGTGCCTGGAGTATGGGACAGAGATACGAGCAGTACTTC.

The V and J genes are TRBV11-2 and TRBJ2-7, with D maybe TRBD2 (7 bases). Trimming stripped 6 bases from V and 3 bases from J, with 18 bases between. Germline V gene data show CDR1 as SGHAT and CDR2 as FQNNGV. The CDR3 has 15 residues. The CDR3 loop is CASSSPRGAFYEQYF. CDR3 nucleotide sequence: TGTGCCAGCAGTTCACCCCGGGGGGCCTTCTACGAGCAGTACTTC.

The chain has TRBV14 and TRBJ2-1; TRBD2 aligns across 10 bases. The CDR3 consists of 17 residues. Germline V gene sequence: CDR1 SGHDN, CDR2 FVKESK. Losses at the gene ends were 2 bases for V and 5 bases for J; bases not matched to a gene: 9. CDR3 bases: TGTGCCAGCAGCCAACCACCGGGACTAGCGATCGACAATGAGCAGTTCTTC. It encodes CASSQPPGLAIDNEQFF.

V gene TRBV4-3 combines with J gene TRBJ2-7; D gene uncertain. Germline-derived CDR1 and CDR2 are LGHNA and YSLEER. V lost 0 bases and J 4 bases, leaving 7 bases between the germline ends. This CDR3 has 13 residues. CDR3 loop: CASSQERAYEQYF. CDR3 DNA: TGCGCCAGCAGCCAAGAAAGAGCTTACGAGCAGTACTTC.

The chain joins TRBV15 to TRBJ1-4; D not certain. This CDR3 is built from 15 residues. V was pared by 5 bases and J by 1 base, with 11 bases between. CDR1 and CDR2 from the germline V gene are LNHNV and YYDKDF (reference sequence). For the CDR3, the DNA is TGTGCCACCAGCGGACTGACGGAAACTAATGAAAAACTGTTTTTT. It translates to CATSGLTETNEKLFF.

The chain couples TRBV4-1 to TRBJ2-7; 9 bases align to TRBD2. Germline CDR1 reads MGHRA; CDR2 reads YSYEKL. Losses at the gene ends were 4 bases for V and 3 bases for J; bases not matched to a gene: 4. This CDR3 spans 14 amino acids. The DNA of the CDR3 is TGCGCCAGCAGCCTGTGGACTAGCGACTACGAGCAGTACTTC. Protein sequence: CASSLWTSDYEQYF.